The 15 T cell receptor beta chains reported below all come from one sample, sequenced in a study of radiation and T cells in renal cell carcinoma (dated by TCRdb to the early 2020s). Library method: the immunoSEQ multiplex PCR assay. As stored in TCRdb, this immuneACCESS dataset retains in-frame rearrangements with V and J assigned. A fraction of the clones does not appear; measured against another copy, unresolved V genes explain less than half of the discrepancy, and the remainder lacks a known reason. The sample table contains about 150,000 clones; only one count was recorded for roughly 86% of them. The ten biggest clones cover 13% of the sample. The sample's time point label, decoded: blood 2 weeks post-SBRT. This sample's treatment or condition label indicates: 15 Gy SBRT to primary tumor, nephrectomy 4 weeks later. The starting material was blood, obtained from a patient whose treatment included radiotherapy and nephrectomy. These receptors were collected from a woman aged 45-60 years with renal cell carcinoma.

Only one count was recorded for this clone. The V and J genes are TRBV25-1 and TRBJ1-2; D not resolved. V lost 2 bases to trimming and J lost 8 bases, with 12 bases between them. CDR1 and CDR2 (germline): MGHDK, SYGVNS. The CDR3 covers 13 residues. The CDR3 sequence: CASSEERAQGYTF. CDR3 DNA: TGTGCCAGCAGTGAAGAGAGGGCGCAAGGCTACACCTTC.

The chain carries TRBV5-6 and TRBJ2-7, with TRBD1 as a possible D gene (6 bases). Germline CDR1 and CDR2: SGHDT and YYEEEE. The V gene lost 4 bases and the J gene lost 6 bases, with 20 bases spanning the gap. This CDR3 spans 15 amino acids. The CDR3 loop reads CASSQAAGARGEQYF. DNA of the CDR3: TGTGCCAGCAGCCAGGCGGCAGGGGCCAGGGGCGAGCAGTACTTC.

The gene calls are TRBV7-2 and TRBJ1-5; tentatively, D is TRBD1 (6 bases). V dropped 7 bases and J dropped 6 bases, with 13 bases sitting between them. Germline CDR1 and CDR2: SGHTA and FQGNSA. The CDR3 totals 13 residues. The CDR3 here is CASKGGWGQPQHF. Written as DNA, the CDR3 is TGTGCCAGCAAAGGGGGGTGGGGTCAGCCCCAGCATTTT.

The chain recombines TRBV1 with TRBJ1-2; the table gives TRBD1 as D, unverified against the DNA. TRBV1 is deemed a pseudogene. The length of the CDR3 is 15 residues. CDR3 sequence reads: CTSSQEEDRSYGYTF. DNA of the CDR3: TGCACCAGCAGCCAAGAGGAGGACAGGAGTTATGGCTACACCTTC.

DNA of the CDR3: TGTGCCAGCAGCTTGGGCAGGGTCCGCGAAAAACTGTTTTTT. Protein sequence: CASSLGRVREKLFF. The V call is TRBV5-8, the J call TRBJ1-4; D possibly corresponds to TRBD1 (5 bases). The CDR3 sequence is 14 residues long. Germline CDR1 reads SGHTS; CDR2 reads YDEGEE. V lost 0 bases, J lost 8 bases, and 11 bases lay in between.

The V call is TRBV6-1, the J call TRBJ1-5; no definite D call. V dropped 3 bases and J dropped 3 bases, with 6 bases sitting between them. The CDR3 has 13 amino acids. Germline V gives CDR1 MNHNS, CDR2 SASEGT. DNA of the CDR3: TGTGCCAGCAGTGACGGTTTCAATCAGCCCCAGCATTTT. Protein product: CASSDGFNQPQHF.

CDR3 loop: CASSSRQGLLAFF. The DNA of the CDR3 is TGTGCCAGCAGCTCCAGACAGGGCCTCCTCGCTTTCTTT. The chain couples TRBV13 to TRBJ1-1; 7 bases are a match to TRBD1. The germline V gene has CDR1 PRHDT and CDR2 FYEKMQ (reference sequence). The CDR3 totals 13 residues. The trim removed 4 bases at V and 11 bases at J, leaving 10 bases unmatched. The whole variable domain, remainder taken from reference TRBV13 and TRBJ1-1, is AAGVIQSPRHLIKEKRETATLKCYPIPRHDTVYWYQQGPGQDPQFLISFYEKMQSDKGSIPDRFSAQQFSDYHSELNMSSLELGDSALYFCASSSRQGLLAFFGQGTRLTVV.

The J gene is TRBJ2-7, the V gene TRBV5-6, with 9 positions matching TRBD1. V lost 1 base to trimming and J lost 4 bases; unmatched junction nucleotides: 6. Looked up from germline, CDR1 is SGHDT and CDR2 is YYEEEE. There are 15 residues in the CDR3. The CDR3 nucleotides are TGTGCCAGCAGCTTGTGGGGGACAGGGATTTACGAGCAGTACTTC. Its translation: CASSLWGTGIYEQYF.

This clone was recorded a few times. The rearrangement uses TRBV11-2 and TRBJ1-2; D remains unclear. V lost 5 bases and J 3 bases, leaving 10 bases between the germline ends. This CDR3 comprises 13 residues. Germline CDR1 and CDR2: SGHAT and FQNNGV. The CDR3 nucleotides read TGTGCCAGCAGCCTGGGCGATGACTATGGCTACACCTTC. Amino acids: CASSLGDDYGYTF. The whole variable domain, filled in from reference TRBV11-2 and TRBJ1-2, reads EAGVAQSPRYKIIEKRQSVAFWCNPISGHATLYWYQQILGQGPKLLIQFQNNGVVDDSQLPKDRFSAERLKGVDSTLKIQPAKLEDSAVYLCASSLGDDYGYTFGSGTRLTVV.

The V call is TRBV4-1, the J call TRBJ1-2; the D is unclear. Germline V lookup: CDR1 MGHRA, CDR2 YSYEKL. The CDR3 extends over 20 amino acids. Between the trimmed V and J ends, which lost 5 bases and 7 bases, there was a span of 35 bases. The CDR3 sequence is CASSDTHSPLRSPAMAGYTF. The DNA for the CDR3 is TGCGCCAGCAGCGATACCCACAGCCCCTTGAGGAGCCCGGCTATGGCTGGCTACACCTTC.

The chain combines TRBV19 with TRBJ2-3, with D possibly TRBD1 on 6 matching bases. Germline V CDR1 and CDR2: LNHDA, SQIVND (reference sequence). The CDR3 has 15 amino acids. V dropped 5 bases and J dropped 2 bases, with 14 bases sitting between them. The CDR3 loop is CASSADRINTDTQYF. The CDR3 DNA reads TGTGCCAGTAGTGCAGACAGGATTAACACAGATACGCAGTATTTT. The whole variable domain, filled in from reference TRBV19 and TRBJ2-3, reads DGGITQSPKYLFRKEGQNVTLSCEQNLNHDAMYWYRQDPGQGLRLIYYSQIVNDFQKGDIAEGYSVSREKKESFPLTVTSAQKNPTAFYLCASSADRINTDTQYFGPGTRLTVL.

The CDR3 here is CASSLGLGQGQPQHF. CDR3 DNA sequence: TGTGCCAGCAGCTTAGGGTTAGGACAGGGACAGCCCCAGCATTTT. V usage is TRBV7-2 and J usage is TRBJ1-5, with 8 bases lining up with TRBD1. CDR1 SGHTA and CDR2 FQGNSA come from the germline V gene. The CDR3 is 15 residues long. The ends lost 1 base at V and 7 bases at J; junction bases unmatched: 6. Full variable domain (outside the CDR3, taken from reference TRBV7-2 and TRBJ1-5): GAGVSQSPSNKVTEKGKDVELRCDPISGHTALYWYRQSLGQGLEFLIYFQGNSAPDKSGLPSDRFSAERTGGSVSTLTIQRTQQEDSAVYLCASSLGLGQGQPQHFGDGTRLSIL.

The chain links TRBV5-8 to TRBJ2-7; D not resolved. Germline assignment: CDR1 SGHTS and CDR2 YDEGEE. Trimming took 3 bases from V and 6 from J, leaving 19 bases between them. This CDR3 has 15 amino acids. The CDR3 spells CASSSAPVVRLEQYF. For the CDR3, the DNA is TGTGCCAGCAGCTCAGCACCGGTCGTACGGCTCGAGCAGTACTTC.

The chain joins TRBV30 to TRBJ1-6; D perhaps matches TRBD1 (5 bases). This CDR3 region has 13 residues. Germline CDR1 and CDR2: GTSNPN and SVGIG (reference sequence). With 4 bases removed from V and 6 bases from J, the gap between germline ends came to 10 bases. CDR3 in amino acids: CAWTGRANSPLHF. CDR3 bases: TGTGCCTGGACCGGCAGGGCTAATTCACCCCTCCACTTT.

The chain is built from TRBV19 and TRBJ1-1, with D tentatively TRBD1 (5 bases). The V and J ends lost 8 bases and 1 base respectively, with 8 bases between them. The CDR3 extends over 12 amino acids. The germline CDR1 and CDR2 sequences are LNHDA and SQIVND (reference sequence). In nucleotides, the CDR3 is TGTGCCAGTTCCGACAGGAACACTGAAGCTTTCTTT. Translating it yields CASSDRNTEAFF.